In its sample, the clone carrying this T cell receptor beta chain was seen a few times. Its matching antigen is unknown. The sample originates from a study of T cell responses to AZD1222 COVID-19 vaccine. Study outcomes and limitations: Regions 160-218 and 743-854 held dominance among vaccine-associated CD4 TCRs, which spanned spike. Donors, mostly white British, included more females; clonal diversity was possibly underestimated.

V lost 9 bases to trimming and J lost 0 bases, with 17 bases between them. This CDR3 contains 16 residues. CDR1 and CDR2 (germline): SNHLY, FYNNEI. This table comes from immunoSEQ multiplex PCR, and its TCRdb copy is limited to in-frame clones, with some not included. This table has 150,000 to 200,000 clones, approximately 90% appearing once. The sample in question was peripheral blood, obtained 28 days after the second AZD1222 dose. This TCR was sampled from an adult who received the AZD1222 COVID-19 vaccine. This chain joins TRBV2 and TRBJ1-4; D remains ambiguous. In DNA form, the CDR3 reads TGTGCCAGTTCGGAGGGCAGTCTACCAACTAATGAAAAACTGTTTTTT. It codes for CASSEGSLPTNEKLFF. The full variable domain, its missing parts supplied by reference TRBV2 and TRBJ1-4, is EPEVTQTPSHQVTQMGQEVILRCVPISNHLYFYWYRQILGQKVEFLVSFYNNEISEKSEIFDDQFSVERPDGSNFTLKIRSTKLEDSAMYFCASSEGSLPTNEKLFFGSGTQLSVL.